The 21 T cell receptor beta chains reported below all come from one sample, sequenced in a study of response to subunit inactivated influenza vaccine. MiXCR, applied by TCRdb to the RT-PCR reads, yields one record per CDR3 protein. The sample carries under 950,000 distinct CDR3 sequences, about 20% recorded once. This sample comprised PBMCs from blood, obtained 5 days after vaccination. Source of these receptors: a man over 45 who received an inactivated influenza vaccine.

This clonotype was recorded many times. This chain joins TRBV5-1 and TRBJ2-7, with D possibly being TRBD1 (5 bases). V shed 0 bases and J shed 6 bases, with 10 bases lying between them. The CDR3 contains 13 residues. Germline V CDR1 and CDR2: SGHRS, YFSETQ. For the CDR3, the DNA is TGCGCCAGCAGCTTGGACACAGGCTTCGAGCAGTACTTC. Protein product: CASSLDTGFEQYF.

The V gene is TRBV7-9, the J gene TRBJ1-1, with 7 bases that match TRBD1. The V gene's germline CDR1 is SEHNR and CDR2 FQNEAQ (reference sequence). The V segment lost 3 bases and the J segment 5 bases; nucleotides outside the gene matches: 12. This CDR3 comprises 16 residues. The CDR3 nucleotides are TGTGCCAGCAGCTTGGGCAGGGGGATCGGGGAAACTGAAGCTTTCTTT. This sequence encodes CASSLGRGIGETEAFF.

This clonotype was seen a handful of times. This chain links TRBV2 with TRBJ2-1; 12 bases map to TRBD2. The CDR3 consists of 13 residues. Germline lookup yields CDR1 SNHLY and CDR2 FYNNEI. Losses at the gene ends were 8 bases for V and 8 bases for J; bases not matched to a gene: 4. This CDR3 reads CASGGLAGHEQFF. In DNA, the CDR3 is TGTGCCAGCGGCGGACTAGCGGGACATGAGCAGTTCTTC.

The chain combines TRBV5-4 with TRBJ2-1; 8 bases align to TRBD2. Germline V gene lookup returns CDR1 SGHNT and CDR2 YYREEE (reference sequence). J was trimmed by 7 bases and V by 0 bases; bases with no gene match: 18. This CDR3 contains 19 residues. The CDR3 sequence: CASSLGARVISGSSNEQFF. In DNA, the CDR3 is TGTGCCAGCAGCTTGGGGGCTCGGGTAATAAGCGGGAGTTCAAATGAGCAGTTCTTC.

A few counts support this clonotype. J is TRBJ2-4 and V is TRBV20-1; tentatively, D is TRBD1 (5 bases). The CDR3 contains 14 residues. Germline CDR1 and CDR2: DFQATT and SNEGSKA (reference sequence). V was shortened by 6 bases and J by 0 bases, with 12 bases between the two germline ends. This CDR3 reads CSAPPGLAKNIQYF. Written as DNA, the CDR3 is TGCAGTGCCCCCCCAGGGTTAGCCAAAAACATTCAGTACTTC.

The chain links TRBV5-1 to TRBJ1-2; no reliable D call. Deletions cut 5 bases from V and 3 bases from J, with 14 bases between. The CDR3 runs to 14 residues. The germline V gene has CDR1 SGHRS and CDR2 YFSETQ. As DNA, the CDR3 is TGCGCCAGCAGTTCTCAGGTGGCGGACTATGGCTACACCTTC. This codes for CASSSQVADYGYTF.

In its sample, this clonotype was seen many times. The chain couples TRBV4-2 to TRBJ2-7; the D gene is possibly TRBD2 (6 bases). The CDR3 spans 14 residues. Trimming took 6 bases from V and 1 from J, leaving 13 bases between them. The germline V gene encodes CDR1 LGHNA and CDR2 YNFKEQ. CDR3: CASRATSSSYEQYF. In DNA form, the CDR3 reads TGTGCCAGCAGGGCGACTAGTTCGTCCTACGAGCAGTACTTC.

This clonotype was detected only a few times. A junction end diverges from the germline sequence, so it may reflect a read error. V and J are TRBV7-2 and TRBJ2-1, with a possible D match to TRBD2 (6 bases). This CDR3 is built from 15 residues. CDR1 is SGHTA and CDR2 is FQGNSA in the germline V gene. The DNA for the CDR3 is TGTGCCAGCAGCATAGCGGCATACCCTACAAGTGAGCAGTTCTTC. Amino acids: CASSIAAYPTSEQFF.

CDR3 in amino acids: CSARPDGSSYNEQFF. CDR3 in DNA: TGCAGTGCTAGACCGGACGGGAGCTCCTACAATGAGCAGTTCTTC. This chain links TRBV20-1 with TRBJ2-1; TRBD2 might be the D (6 bases). This CDR3 is built from 15 residues. V was cut by 2 bases and J by 0 bases, with 11 bases left in between. The germline V gene has CDR1 DFQATT and CDR2 SNEGSKA (reference sequence).

This clonotype has just a few counts. J is TRBJ1-5 and V is TRBV20-1; TRBD1 aligns across 11 bases. CDR3 length: 15 residues. CDR1 and CDR2 (germline): DFQATT, SNEGSKA (reference sequence). After removal of 1 base from V and 8 bases from J, the junction contained 7 bases not matched to a gene. The CDR3 DNA reads TGCAGTGCTAGAGGAGGACAGGGGGCGGCGGAGCCCCAGCATTTT. Its protein is CSARGGQGAAEPQHF.

CDR3 protein: CASRDQGGSSPLHF. For the CDR3, the DNA is TGCGCCAGCCGGGACCAGGGAGGAAGTTCACCCCTCCACTTT. The chain joins TRBV10-1 to TRBJ1-6, with D tentatively TRBD1 (5 bases). The CDR3 has 14 residues. V was cut by 8 bases and J by 9 bases, with 17 bases left in between. Germline V CDR1 and CDR2: WNHNN, SYGVQD (reference sequence).

V gene TRBV20-1 combines with J gene TRBJ2-1; 9 nucleotides line up with TRBD1. The J segment lost 5 bases and the V segment lost 5 bases, leaving 10 bases of the junction unmatched. The CDR3 has 15 amino acids. Germline values: CDR1 DFQATT, CDR2 SNEGSKA (reference sequence). This CDR3 reads CSAGYPRTGDNEQFF. For the CDR3, the DNA is TGCAGTGCTGGATACCCGCGGACAGGGGACAATGAGCAGTTCTTC.

This clonotype was found many times. This chain links TRBV24-1 with TRBJ2-7; D is unclear. The CDR3 runs 13 residues. Germline-derived CDR1 and CDR2 are KGHDR and SFDVKD. The V gene lost 4 bases and the J gene lost 4 bases, with 10 bases spanning the gap. CDR3 nucleotide sequence: TGTGCCACCAGTGACCCTTTAACATACGAGCAGTACTTC. As protein: CATSDPLTYEQYF.

The rearrangement uses TRBV2 and TRBJ1-1, with D hard to call. Germline V gene sequence: CDR1 SNHLY, CDR2 FYNNEI. This CDR3 has 15 residues. V was shortened by 6 bases and J by 0 bases, with 14 bases between the two germline ends. For the CDR3, the DNA is TGTGCCAGCAGGGGTAGACCCTTTCTGAACACTGAAGCTTTCTTT. Translation: CASRGRPFLNTEAFF.

In its sample, this clonotype was seen a few times. The chain couples TRBV4-3 to TRBJ2-2; D might be TRBD1 (6 bases). CDR1 and CDR2 (germline): LGHNA, YSLEER. The CDR3 is made up of 16 amino acids. With 0 bases removed from V and 4 bases from J, the gap between germline ends came to 12 bases. The CDR3 here is CASSQDVQGFTGELFF. In DNA, the CDR3 is TGCGCCAGCAGCCAAGATGTGCAGGGGTTCACCGGGGAGCTGTTTTTT.

This clonotype appeared many times. The chain combines TRBV28 with TRBJ2-3, with a tentative D call TRBD2 (5 bases). V gave up 2 bases and J gave up 0 bases, with 9 bases separating them. Germline-derived CDR1 and CDR2 are MDHEN and SYDVKM. The length of the CDR3 is 15 residues. DNA of the CDR3: TGTGCCAGCAGTTTAGAGCGGAGTAGCACAGATACGCAGTATTTT. It is translated as CASSLERSSTDTQYF.

V usage is TRBV29-1 and J usage is TRBJ2-1; TRBD1 matches at 9 bases. V shed 3 bases, J shed 8 bases, and the junction held 8 bases outside the gene matches. The length of the CDR3 is 14 residues. Germline V CDR1 and CDR2: SQVTM, ANQGSEA. The CDR3 loop reads CSVDSGTGLHEQFF. CDR3 coding DNA: TGCAGCGTTGACTCCGGGACAGGGCTCCATGAGCAGTTCTTC.

This clonotype was detected only a few times. The chain's CDR3 is CSVAGRNYNEQFF. The CDR3 DNA is TGCAGCGTTGCGGGACGGAACTACAATGAGCAGTTCTTC. J is TRBJ2-1 and V is TRBV29-1; D might be TRBD1 or TRBD2, each matching 5 bases. V dropped 4 bases and J dropped 3 bases, with 10 bases sitting between them. The CDR3 is 13 amino acids. CDR1 SQVTM and CDR2 ANQGSEA come from the germline V gene.

V gene TRBV4-1 combines with J gene TRBJ2-1; 12 bases align to TRBD2. V was clipped by 3 bases and J by 7 bases; unmatched bases: 7. Germline CDR1 and CDR2: MGHRA and YSYEKL. The CDR3 is made up of 16 amino acids. CDR3 in DNA: TGCGCCAGCAGCCACTCACTAGCGGGGGGCCCTAATGAGCAGTTCTTC. It specifies CASSHSLAGGPNEQFF.

The chain joins TRBV28 to TRBJ2-7; D is tentatively TRBD1 or TRBD2 (5 bases each). Trimming took 2 bases from V and 7 from J, leaving 15 bases between them. Looked up from germline, CDR1 is MDHEN and CDR2 is SYDVKM. There are 14 residues in the CDR3. CDR3 protein: CASSLPPGRKEQYF. CDR3 DNA: TGTGCCAGCAGTTTACCGCCGGGACGAAAAGAGCAGTACTTC.

The table lists this clonotype with a few counts. The chain has TRBV7-9 and TRBJ2-5; D ambiguous. Germline V gives CDR1 SEHNR, CDR2 FQNEAQ (reference sequence). The CDR3 length is 16 residues. V was cut by 3 bases and J by 0 bases, with 14 bases left in between. The CDR3 here is CASSFGLLKYQETQYF. CDR3 in DNA: TGTGCCAGCAGCTTTGGGTTACTGAAGTACCAAGAGACCCAGTACTTC.